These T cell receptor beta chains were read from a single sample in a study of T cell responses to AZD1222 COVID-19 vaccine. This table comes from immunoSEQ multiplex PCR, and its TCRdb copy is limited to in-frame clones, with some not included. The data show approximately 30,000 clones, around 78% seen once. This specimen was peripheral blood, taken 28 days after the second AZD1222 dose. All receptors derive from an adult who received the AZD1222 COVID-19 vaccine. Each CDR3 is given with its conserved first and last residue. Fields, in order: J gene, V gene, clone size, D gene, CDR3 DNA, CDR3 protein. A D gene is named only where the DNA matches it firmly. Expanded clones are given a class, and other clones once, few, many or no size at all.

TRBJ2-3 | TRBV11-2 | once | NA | TGTGCCAGCAGCGGCGGGCCCGGCGCCACAGATACGCAGTATTTT | CASSGGPGATDTQYF
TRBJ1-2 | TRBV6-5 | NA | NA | TGTGCCAGCCGGCGCACAGGCGGCTTTGAGGGCTACACCTTC | CASRRTGGFEGYTF
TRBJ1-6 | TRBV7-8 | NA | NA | TGTGCCAGCAGCCTAGGGGCTGGGAAGGGGCCACCCCTCCACTTT | CASSLGAGKGPPLHF
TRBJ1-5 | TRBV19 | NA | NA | TGTGCCAGTAGTATTATGGCCAGGGCTCGCAATCAGCCCCAGCATTTT | CASSIMARARNQPQHF
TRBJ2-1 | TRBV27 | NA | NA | TGTGCCAGCAGTCCAATGGGACTCGATTTACAGGATGAGCAGTTCTTC | CASSPMGLDLQDEQFF
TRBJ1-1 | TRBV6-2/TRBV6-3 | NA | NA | TGTGCCAGCAGTTTATCCGCAGAGGCTGAAGCTTTCTTT | CASSLSAEAEAFF
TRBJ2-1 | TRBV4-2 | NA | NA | TGTGCCAGCAGCCAAGATAAGGCCAAAACGGGCAACAATGAGCAGTTCTTC | CASSQDKAKTGNNEQFF
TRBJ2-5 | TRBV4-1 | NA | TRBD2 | TGCGCCAGCAGCCAAGATATACCTAGCGGGGGGATGCGCCCGAGGAACCAAGAGACCCAGTACTTC | CASSQDIPSGGMRPRNQETQYF
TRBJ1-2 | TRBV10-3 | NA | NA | TGTGCCATCGGGGGGGGGATAGATGGCTACACCTTC | CAIGGGIDGYTF
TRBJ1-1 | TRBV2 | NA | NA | TGTGCCAGCATCTTCGGTGAAGCTTTCTTT | CASIFGEAFF
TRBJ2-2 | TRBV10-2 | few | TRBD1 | TGCGCCAGCAGTGAGTTCCAGGGGGCGGACACCGGGGAGCTGTTTTTT | CASSEFQGADTGELFF
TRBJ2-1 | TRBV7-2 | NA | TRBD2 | TGTGCCAGCAGCTTAGATGGCGGGGGGGGCTCCTACAATGAGCAGTTCTTC | CASSLDGGGGSYNEQFF
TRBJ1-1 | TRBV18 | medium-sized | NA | TGTGCCAGCTCACCCCTCCCTGGCAGGGAGAACACTGAAGCTTTCTTT | CASSPLPGRENTEAFF
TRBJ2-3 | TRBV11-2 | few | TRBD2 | TGTGCCAGCAGCCGCCGCATCGGGACTAGCGGCGGAGATACGCAGTATTTT | CASSRRIGTSGGDTQYF
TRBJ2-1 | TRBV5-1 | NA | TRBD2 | TGCGCCAGCAGCTCAACCGCGGGAGGTGAGCAGTTCTTC | CASSSTAGGEQFF
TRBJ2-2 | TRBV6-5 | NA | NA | TGTGCCAGCAGTTACTCGGTACCACTTAGCGGGGAGCTGTTTTTT | CASSYSVPLSGELFF
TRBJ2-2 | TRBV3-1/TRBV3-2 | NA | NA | TGTGCCAGCACCCGGGACTGGAACACCGGGGAGCTGTTTTTT | CASTRDWNTGELFF
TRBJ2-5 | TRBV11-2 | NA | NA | TGTGCCAGCAGCCCCCGCGGGCGAATGTACCAAGAGACCCAGTACTTC | CASSPRGRMYQETQYF
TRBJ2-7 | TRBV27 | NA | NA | TGTGCCAGCAGTTTATCCGCAGGGCCCGAGCAGTACTTC | CASSLSAGPEQYF
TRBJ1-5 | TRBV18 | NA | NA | TGTGCCAGCTCACCTCGGGACGGTAGCAATCAGCCCCAGCATTTT | CASSPRDGSNQPQHF
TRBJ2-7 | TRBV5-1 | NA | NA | TGCGCCAGCAGCCCAGTGATAGGAGTCTCCTACGAGCAGTACTTC | CASSPVIGVSYEQYF
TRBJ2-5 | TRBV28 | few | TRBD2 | TGTGCCAGCAGTGCTTATAGCGGGTTGGCCCAAGAGACCCAGTACTTC | CASSAYSGLAQETQYF
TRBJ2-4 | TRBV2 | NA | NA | TGTGCCAGCAGCGACAGCGGTAATTCCAAAAACATTCAGTACTTC | CASSDSGNSKNIQYF